Sequencing of this T cell receptor (beta chain) was carried out in a study of blood T cell repertoires in COVID-19. Those enrolled in Seattle joined during active infection and were followed longitudinally afterward. Method: immunoSEQ multiplex PCR; TCRdb's copy keeps in-frame clones and lacks some. The table records some 200,000 clones, 85% of them present only once. The CDR3 length is 14 residues. J gave up 6 bases and V 4 bases, and 7 bases lay outside the gene matches. The V gene's germline CDR1 is MNHEY and CDR2 SMNVEV (reference sequence). This receptor was identified in a woman in her seventies with COVID-19, enrolled during active disease. Material: peripheral blood. The chain carries TRBV27 and TRBJ2-7, with TRBD1 identical over 9 bases. In nucleotides, the CDR3 is TGTGCCAGCAGTTACAGGGGGCGCCCGGTCGAGCAGTACTTC. It encodes CASSYRGRPVEQYF.